Here is one T cell receptor beta chain with its context. The CDR3 has 16 amino acids. In germline, CDR1 is SGHRS, CDR2 YFSETQ. This specimen belongs to a study of monozygotic twins with inflammatory bowel disease. For each CDR3 protein, TCRdb gives one entry from its re-call of the 5' RACE reads, without DNA. The data show under 150,000 distinct CDR3 sequences, and the top ten clones hold under 2.5%. V gene TRBV5-1 combines with J gene TRBJ2-1; TCRdb lists TRBD1, though no DNA is available to test this call. The sequence was obtained from a human donor with ulcerative colitis or Crohn's disease, or a healthy co-twin of an affected twin (not recorded which). The sequencing input was blood. The chain's CDR3 is CASSLQSGQGSDEQFF. The full variable domain, its missing parts supplied by reference TRBV5-1 and TRBJ2-1, is KAGVTQTPRYLIKTRGQQVTLSCSPISGHRSVSWYQQTPGQGLQFLFEYFSETQRNKGNFPGRFSGRQFSNSRSEMNVSTLELGDSALYLCASSLQSGQGSDEQFFGPGTRLTVL.